The entry below gives a single T cell receptor (beta chain) sequence along with its context. The target antigen is unknown. This sample was taken from a study of shared clonotypes between healthy human individuals. Study overall: The donors, a couple of women and a few men, were aged 18 to 49. Study outcomes and limitations: Large depth notwithstanding, sorted-subset sequencing proved incomplete by rarefaction. All-four-donor shared clonotypes had higher generation probabilities than non-shared clonotypes did.

Measured with immunoSEQ multiplex PCR; TCRdb has only the in-frame clones, and not every one. This sample has fewer than 1.4 million clones; approximately 80% occur once, and the top ten carry 0.61%. The sample consisted of memory CD4+ T cells from PBMCs. Noted subset: CD45RA-negative fraction. This TCR came from a man between 18 and 29 years old in good health. Some clones in this sample may be carry-over from other donors' samples.

Here the CDR3 reads CASSRAGQGEKLFF. CDR3 bases: TGTGCCAGCAGCCGTGCGGGACAGGGAGAAAAACTGTTTTTT. J is TRBJ1-4 and V is TRBV5-6, with TRBD1 matching 9 bases. The CDR3 runs 14 residues. V lost 4 bases, J lost 8 bases, and 6 bases stayed unmatched. The germline gives CDR1 SGHDT, CDR2 YYEEEE. Together with reference TRBV5-6 and TRBJ1-4, the CDR3 gives the full variable domain: DAGVTQSPTHLIKTRGQQVTLRCSPKSGHDTVSWYQQALGQGPQFIFQYYEEEERQRGNFPDRFSGHQFPNYSSELNVNALLLGDSALYLCASSRAGQGEKLFFGSGTQLSVL.